The T cell receptor (beta chain) described here comes from a study of beta chain features in type 1 diabetes. This clone has only a few counts. Its target is unknown. The ends lost 0 bases at V and 6 bases at J; junction bases unmatched: 2. Germline V gives CDR1 MNHEY, CDR2 SVGAGI. The CDR3 spans 13 residues. Notes on the study in general: Among patients with Type 1 diabetes, TCRB CDR3s were moderately but significantly shorter in every one of the four CD4+ subsets.

The single heparinised draw taken from each donor contained roughly 100 mL of blood on average. Expressed TCRB transcripts were sequenced after all isolated RNA was converted to cDNA. Using immunoSEQ multiplex PCR, the repertoire was profiled, and TCRdb retains in-frame clones only, with some absent. The sample has roughly 700,000 clones, roughly 13% seen once. The V and J genes are TRBV6-5 and TRBJ2-7, with 7 bases identical to TRBD1. The TCR originated in a man between 18 and 35 years old with type 1 diabetes. The sample taken for sequencing was naive CD4+ T cells from blood. The CDR3 DNA reads as TGTGCCAGCAGTTACTCGGACAGGTCCGAGCAGTACTTC. This sequence encodes CASSYSDRSEQYF.